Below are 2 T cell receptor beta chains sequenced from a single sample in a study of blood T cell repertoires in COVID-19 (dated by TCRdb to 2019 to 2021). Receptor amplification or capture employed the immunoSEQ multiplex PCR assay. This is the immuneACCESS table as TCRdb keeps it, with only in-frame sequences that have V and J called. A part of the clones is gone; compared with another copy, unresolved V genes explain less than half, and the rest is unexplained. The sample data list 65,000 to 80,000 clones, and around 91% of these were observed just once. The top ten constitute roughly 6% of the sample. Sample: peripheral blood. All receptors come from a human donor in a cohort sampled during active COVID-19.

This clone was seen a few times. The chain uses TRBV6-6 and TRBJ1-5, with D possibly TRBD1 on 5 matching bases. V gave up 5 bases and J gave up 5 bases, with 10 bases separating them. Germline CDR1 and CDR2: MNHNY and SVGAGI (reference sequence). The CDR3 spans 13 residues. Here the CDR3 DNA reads TGTGCCAGCAGTCGGGGGGGAGATCAGCCCCAGCATTTT. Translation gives CASSRGGDQPQHF.

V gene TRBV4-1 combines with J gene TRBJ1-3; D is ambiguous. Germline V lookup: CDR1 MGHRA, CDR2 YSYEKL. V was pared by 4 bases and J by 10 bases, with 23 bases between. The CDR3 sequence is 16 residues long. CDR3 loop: CASSRAGRAGSGTIYF. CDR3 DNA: TGCGCCAGCAGCCGCGCCGGTAGGGCCGGGAGTGGGACCATATATTTT.